The source of this T cell receptor (beta chain) is a study of cytotoxic CD8 clonotypes in ibrutinib-treated CLL. The study, taken as a whole, reports: At the start, clonality exceeded age-matched healthy donors and followed circulating CD8+ T-cell counts.

Notes on this clone: Its antigen remains unknown.

Measured with immunoSEQ multiplex PCR; TCRdb has only the in-frame clones, and not every one. The table shows 150,000 to 250,000 clones, with over 60% occurring only once. The germline V gene has CDR1 LNHNV and CDR2 YYDKDF (reference sequence). The V and J ends lost 0 bases and 3 bases respectively, with 11 bases between them. This CDR3 has 15 residues. The V gene is TRBV15, the J gene TRBJ1-2; no reliable D call. Sequencing used PBMCs, obtained after 24 months of ibrutinib treatment. This sequence originates from a human donor with chronic lymphocytic leukemia. CDR3 sequence: CATSREVLAYYGYTF. Written as DNA, the CDR3 is TGTGCCACCAGCAGAGAGGTGTTAGCCTACTATGGCTACACCTTC.